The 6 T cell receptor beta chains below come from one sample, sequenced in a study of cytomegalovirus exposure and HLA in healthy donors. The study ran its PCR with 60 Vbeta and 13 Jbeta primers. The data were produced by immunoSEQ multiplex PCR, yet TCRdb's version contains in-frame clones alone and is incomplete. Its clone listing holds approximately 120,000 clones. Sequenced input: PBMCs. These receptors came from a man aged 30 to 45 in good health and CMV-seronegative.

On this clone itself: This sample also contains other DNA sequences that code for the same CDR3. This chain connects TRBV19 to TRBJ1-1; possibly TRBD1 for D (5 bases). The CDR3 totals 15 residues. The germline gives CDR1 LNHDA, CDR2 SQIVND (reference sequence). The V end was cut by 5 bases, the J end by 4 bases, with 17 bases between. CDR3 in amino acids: CASSLTGGESTEAFF. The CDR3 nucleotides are TGTGCCAGTAGTCTTACGGGGGGGGAGAGCACTGAAGCTTTCTTT.

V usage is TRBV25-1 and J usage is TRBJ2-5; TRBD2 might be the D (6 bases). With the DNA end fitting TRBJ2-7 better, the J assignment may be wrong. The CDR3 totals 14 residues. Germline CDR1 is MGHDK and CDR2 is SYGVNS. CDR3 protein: CASSPLSGLYEQYF. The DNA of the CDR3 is TGTGCCAGCAGTCCCCTAAGCGGGCTGTACGAGCAGTACTTC.

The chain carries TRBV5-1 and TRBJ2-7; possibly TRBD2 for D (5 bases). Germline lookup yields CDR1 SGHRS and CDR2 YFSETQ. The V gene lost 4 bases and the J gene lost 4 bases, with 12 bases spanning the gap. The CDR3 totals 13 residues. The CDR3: CASSVLPGYEQYF. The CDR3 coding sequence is TGCGCCAGCAGCGTACTGCCGGGGTACGAGCAGTACTTC.

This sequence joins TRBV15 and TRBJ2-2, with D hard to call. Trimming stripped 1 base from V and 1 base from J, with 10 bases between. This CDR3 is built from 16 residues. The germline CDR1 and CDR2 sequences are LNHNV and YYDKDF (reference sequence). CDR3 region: CATSRGALVNTGELFF. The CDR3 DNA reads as TGTGCCACCAGCAGAGGGGCCTTAGTGAACACCGGGGAGCTGTTTTTT.

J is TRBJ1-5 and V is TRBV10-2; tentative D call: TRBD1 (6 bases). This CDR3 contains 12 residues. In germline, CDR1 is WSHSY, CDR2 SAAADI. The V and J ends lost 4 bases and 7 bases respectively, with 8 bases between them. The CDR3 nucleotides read TGCGCCAGCAGTGGGACAGTCCAGCCCCAGCATTTT. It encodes CASSGTVQPQHF.

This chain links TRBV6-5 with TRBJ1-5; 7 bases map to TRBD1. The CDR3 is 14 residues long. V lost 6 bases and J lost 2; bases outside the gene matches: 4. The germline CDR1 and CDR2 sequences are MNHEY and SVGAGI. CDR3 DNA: TGTGCCAGCAGACCCACAGGGGGCAATCAGCCCCAGCATTTT. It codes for CASRPTGGNQPQHF.